This TCR beta chain was observed in a study of blood T cells in healthy people across ages. As for the study in general: Template switching caught about one barcoded beta molecule for each two T cells.

This clonotype was seen only a few times. Its antigen is not identified. Trimming cost V 1 base and J 9 bases; bases outside gene matches: 7. This CDR3 region has 15 residues. The germline CDR1 and CDR2 sequences are LGHDT and YNNKEL (reference sequence). Then a second PCR, running about 6 to 12 cycles, was carried out with a sample-barcoded 5' primer and a J-beta primer mix. TCRdb reanalysed the 5' RACE reads using MiXCR and keeps one entry per CDR3 protein. The sample includes about 930,000 distinct CDR3 sequences, 25% to 35% seen only once; the top ten take roughly 10%. Whole-study findings and limits: Age advanced and TCR beta diversity per million T cells fell, roughly linearly.

These data also featured in a second study, about T cells of mothers and their children. As that study records: Unrelated pairs and related pairs have their TCR recombination output shaped similarly by thymic selection.

Sequenced input: blood. The J gene is TRBJ2-1, the V gene TRBV3-1; 9 positions agree with TRBD2. This sequence was found in a woman in her thirties or forties in good health. The CDR3, as DNA: TGTGCCAGCAGCCAAGGCGCGGGACTAGCTGCTGAGCAGTTCTTC. Translated: CASSQGAGLAAEQFF.